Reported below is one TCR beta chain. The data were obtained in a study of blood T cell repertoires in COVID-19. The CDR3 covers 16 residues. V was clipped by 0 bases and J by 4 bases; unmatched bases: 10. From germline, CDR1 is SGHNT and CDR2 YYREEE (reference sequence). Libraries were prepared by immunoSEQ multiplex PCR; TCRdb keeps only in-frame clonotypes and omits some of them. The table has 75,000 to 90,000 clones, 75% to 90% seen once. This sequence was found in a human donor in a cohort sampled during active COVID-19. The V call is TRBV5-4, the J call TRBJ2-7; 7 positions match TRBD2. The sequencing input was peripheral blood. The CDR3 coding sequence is TGTGCCAGCAGCTTGGCCCGGGGGAGGGCCTCGTACGAGCAGTACTTC. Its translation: CASSLARGRASYEQYF.